This T cell receptor beta chain is drawn from a study of radiotherapy plus CTLA-4 blockade in lung cancer. This clone was seen a single time. Germline CDR1 is SNHLY and CDR2 is FYNNEI. CDR3 length: 15 residues. J was trimmed by 5 bases and V by 4 bases; bases with no gene match: 3. Sequenced by immunoSEQ multiplex PCR; TCRdb stores in-frame clones only, minus some. The table includes tens of thousands of clones, 72% detected once. The TCR comes from a human donor with non-small cell lung cancer who had stable disease on radiotherapy plus ipilimumab. The sample here was peripheral blood, taken from a patient treated with radiotherapy plus ipilimumab. The chain combines TRBV2 with TRBJ2-2; 11 nucleotides agree with TRBD2. The CDR3 DNA reads as TGTGCCAGCAGTGTTAGCGGGGGGGCAACCGGGGAGCTGTTTTTT. Its translation is CASSVSGGATGELFF.